The next 32 T cell receptor beta chains were all read from a single sample in a study of PD-1 blockade in classical Hodgkin lymphoma. TCRdb's table, derived via immunoSEQ multiplex PCR, lists solely in-frame clones and lacks some. The sample records approximately 80,000 clones, roughly 89% being singletons. With no exception, relapse followed autologous stem cell transplantation in all patients, and brentuximab vedotin exposure varied. Sequenced material: peripheral blood mononuclear cells (PBMCs), taken at baseline. The receptor source for this set is a human donor with classical Hodgkin lymphoma.

The chain employs TRBV11-2 and TRBJ2-3; 9 positions agree with TRBD2. From germline, CDR1 is SGHAT and CDR2 FQNNGV. The junction had 11 bases not matched to a gene; V was cut back by 3 bases and J by 4 bases. The CDR3 covers 17 residues. CDR3 sequence reads: CASSFLSGGRVPDTQYF. CDR3 DNA: TGTGCCAGCAGCTTCCTTTCCGGCGGGAGGGTCCCAGATACGCAGTATTTT.

The rearrangement joins TRBV18 to TRBJ1-4; D possibly corresponds to TRBD1 (5 bases). V lost 3 bases to trimming and J lost 2 bases, with 10 bases between them. CDR3 length: 15 amino acids. CDR1 and CDR2 (germline): KGHSH, LQKENI. The DNA for the CDR3 is TGTGCCAGCTCACCCGACAGCGGCACTAATGAAAAACTGTTTTTT. Translating gives CASSPDSGTNEKLFF.

V usage is TRBV27 and J usage is TRBJ1-5, with a weak D call TRBD1 (5 bases). From germline, CDR1 is MNHEY and CDR2 SMNVEV (reference sequence). V gave up 4 bases and J gave up 4 bases, with 11 bases separating them. The CDR3 extends over 14 amino acids. CDR3 sequence reads: CASSYRQENQPQHF. For the CDR3, the DNA is TGTGCCAGCAGTTACAGGCAGGAAAATCAGCCCCAGCATTTT.

The chain links TRBV25-1 to TRBJ2-7; D may be TRBD1 (5 bases). The V gene's germline CDR1 is MGHDK and CDR2 SYGVNS. V was shortened by 7 bases and J by 2 bases, with 21 bases between the two germline ends. The CDR3 totals 16 residues. The DNA of the CDR3 is TGTGCCAGCACCCAGGGAATTGGCCCGGGTACCTACGAGCAGTACTTC. This gives the protein CASTQGIGPGTYEQYF.

This sequence joins TRBV7-9 and TRBJ2-7, with no clear D. The V gene lost 5 bases and the J gene lost 3 bases, with 14 bases spanning the gap. Germline assignment: CDR1 SEHNR and CDR2 FQNEAQ (reference sequence). CDR3 length equals 14 residues. In DNA form, the CDR3 reads TGTGCCAGCAGCCCTAGTCCGAGTAGCTACGAGCAGTACTTC. This codes for CASSPSPSSYEQYF.

The rearrangement uses TRBV7-8 and TRBJ1-2; possibly TRBD1 for D (6 bases). V was trimmed by 3 bases and J by 0 bases, leaving 11 bases between them. The CDR3 is 15 amino acids. Germline CDR1 is SGHVS and CDR2 is FQNEAQ. CDR3 nucleotide sequence: TGTGCCAGCAGCTTGCGGACAGAAGCTAACTATGGCTACACCTTC. Amino acid sequence: CASSLRTEANYGYTF.

This clone occurred many times. The gene calls are TRBV7-9 and TRBJ1-2; 8 nucleotides match TRBD1. J gave up 4 bases and V 1 base, and 5 bases lay outside the gene matches. Germline V gene sequence: CDR1 SEHNR, CDR2 FQNEAQ (reference sequence). The CDR3 is 15 amino acids. CDR3 nucleotide sequence: TGTGCCAGCAGCTTAGTCTCAGGGGGCTTCTATGGCTACACCTTC. Translated, it gives CASSLVSGGFYGYTF.

The chain couples TRBV4-1 to TRBJ2-5; D remains ambiguous. This CDR3 spans 14 amino acids. Trimming removed 0 bases from V and 7 bases from J, with 12 bases in between. The germline gives CDR1 MGHRA, CDR2 YSYEKL. The CDR3 is CASSQEDPFWTQYF. In DNA, the CDR3 is TGCGCCAGCAGCCAAGAAGACCCGTTCTGGACCCAGTACTTC.

On this clone itself: The junction departs from germline at one end; a sequencing error may be responsible. The chain employs TRBV6-1 and TRBJ2-2; D not resolved. This CDR3 comprises 13 residues. Per the germline V gene, CDR1 is MNHNS and CDR2 is SASEGT. The CDR3 protein is CASREGPGGELFF. The CDR3 DNA is TGTGCCAGCAGAGAAGGGCCCGGGGGGGAGCTGTTTTTT.

The chain couples TRBV2 to TRBJ1-4; 9 bases are shared with TRBD1. Germline CDR1 is SNHLY and CDR2 is FYNNEI. The CDR3 runs to 17 residues. V was clipped by 7 bases and J by 3 bases; unmatched bases: 12. CDR3 residues: CASTSFDRGRANEKLFF. The DNA of the CDR3 is TGTGCCAGCACGAGTTTTGACAGGGGGAGGGCTAATGAAAAACTGTTTTTT.

This sequence joins TRBV5-4 and TRBJ2-3; D gene uncertain. Trimming removed 0 bases at V and 2 bases at J, with 10 bases between. The germline gives CDR1 SGHNT, CDR2 YYREEE (reference sequence). The CDR3 loop spans 15 amino acids. CDR3 loop: CASSLDHTLTDTQYF. The CDR3 DNA is TGTGCCAGCAGCTTGGATCATACTCTCACAGATACGCAGTATTTT.

The chain joins TRBV9 to TRBJ2-3; 7 nucleotides match TRBD2. Germline loops: CDR1 SGDLS, CDR2 YYNGEE. This CDR3 region has 16 residues. Germline trimming cut 1 base from V and 4 bases from J; bases unmatched to any gene: 9. The CDR3 region is CASSVRRTRGADTQYF. The DNA for the CDR3 is TGTGCCAGCAGCGTAAGAAGGACTCGGGGGGCAGATACGCAGTATTTT.

This chain uses TRBV15 with TRBJ2-2; either TRBD1 or TRBD2 may fit D (6 bases each). The CDR3 is 14 amino acids. The V gene's germline CDR1 is LNHNV and CDR2 YYDKDF (reference sequence). Between the trimmed V and J ends, which lost 6 bases and 3 bases, there was a span of 11 bases. In nucleotides, the CDR3 is TGTGCCACCAGGACGGGGGCGGACACCGGGGAGCTGTTTTTT. Protein product: CATRTGADTGELFF.

The J gene is TRBJ2-7, the V gene TRBV10-3; 7 nucleotides match TRBD2. Germline loops: CDR1 ENHRY, CDR2 SYGVKD. V shed 0 bases and J 4 bases; nucleotides not matched to a gene: 6. The CDR3 sequence is 15 residues long. The CDR3 protein is CAISESGEGPYEQYF. CDR3 coding DNA: TGTGCCATCAGTGAGTCGGGGGAGGGCCCATACGAGCAGTACTTC.

The chain combines TRBV7-2 with TRBJ1-3; D is unclear. Germline CDR1 and CDR2: SGHTA and FQGNSA. V was trimmed by 5 bases and J by 1 base, leaving 15 bases between them. The CDR3 totals 16 residues. CDR3 sequence reads: CASSLDPGLSGNTIYF. The CDR3 DNA reads TGTGCCAGCAGCCTGGACCCGGGCCTGTCTGGAAACACCATATATTTT.

The rearrangement uses TRBV6-1 and TRBJ2-3; D tentatively fits TRBD1 or TRBD2 (5 bases each). Between the trimmed V and J ends, which lost 3 bases and 4 bases, there was a span of 11 bases. CDR1 is MNHNS, CDR2 SASEGT, per germline. This CDR3 region has 14 residues. The CDR3 spells CASSDRQGPDTQYF. The CDR3 DNA reads as TGTGCCAGCAGTGATCGCCAGGGACCAGATACGCAGTATTTT.

The genes are TRBV18 and TRBJ2-5; D gene ambiguous. The V end was cut by 2 bases, the J end by 5 bases, with 6 bases between. Looked up from germline, CDR1 is KGHSH and CDR2 is LQKENI. The CDR3 consists of 12 residues. The CDR3 bases are TGTGCCAGCTCACCAGCGACGGAGACCCAGTACTTC. Translating it yields CASSPATETQYF.

This chain uses TRBV4-3 with TRBJ1-2, with a weak D call TRBD1 (6 bases). The germline V gene has CDR1 LGHNA and CDR2 YSLEER. V shed 0 bases and J shed 4 bases, with 9 bases lying between them. This CDR3 contains 14 residues. The CDR3 DNA is TGCGCCAGCAGCCAAGATCGGGGGGCCTATGGCTACACCTTC. This gives the protein CASSQDRGAYGYTF.

V gene TRBV10-2 combines with J gene TRBJ1-1; D is unclear. V was clipped by 0 bases and J by 14 bases, with 10 bases between them. Germline V gives CDR1 WSHSY, CDR2 SAAADI. The CDR3 length is 11 residues. Here the CDR3 reads CASSESAGLFF. In nucleotides, the CDR3 is TGCGCCAGCAGTGAGTCAGCAGGCCTCTTCTTT.

The rearrangement links TRBV6-5 to TRBJ1-5, with 9 bases fitting TRBD1. V was clipped by 6 bases and J by 6 bases; unmatched bases: 3. This CDR3 spans 13 amino acids. Germline CDR1 reads MNHEY; CDR2 reads SVGAGI. CDR3 in amino acids: CASRQGARQPQHF. CDR3 bases: TGTGCCAGCAGACAGGGGGCGCGTCAGCCCCAGCATTTT.

J is TRBJ2-5 and V is TRBV7-8; D possibly corresponds to TRBD2 (6 bases). CDR3 length: 16 residues. CDR1 and CDR2 (germline): SGHVS, FQNEAQ. The ends were cut back, 1 base at V and 5 bases at J, with 17 bases in the middle. The CDR3 region is CASSLGTIGLRETQYF. The CDR3 DNA is TGTGCCAGCAGCTTAGGGACTATTGGGCTTCGGGAGACCCAGTACTTC.

The rearrangement joins TRBV30 to TRBJ2-3; either TRBD1 or TRBD2 may fit D (6 bases each). The CDR3 has 15 residues. V gave up 0 bases and J gave up 5 bases, with 15 bases separating them. The germline V gene has CDR1 GTSNPN and CDR2 SVGIG (reference sequence). CDR3 loop: CAWSVALGGRDTQYF. CDR3 sequence (DNA): TGTGCCTGGAGTGTCGCATTAGGGGGGAGAGATACGCAGTATTTT.

This rearrangement joins TRBV19 to TRBJ1-5; weak D call: TRBD1 (6 bases). Germline V gives CDR1 LNHDA, CDR2 SQIVND (reference sequence). CDR3 size: 16 residues. V was pared by 5 bases and J by 1 base, with 15 bases between. The CDR3 is CASSWVRGRSNQPQHF. The CDR3 coding sequence is TGTGCCAGTAGTTGGGTCAGGGGACGAAGCAATCAGCCCCAGCATTTT.

V and J are TRBV29-1 and TRBJ1-1, with D perhaps TRBD1 (5 bases). Germline CDR1 reads SQVTM; CDR2 reads ANQGSEA. Trimming took 3 bases from V and 1 from J, leaving 9 bases between them. This CDR3 region has 13 residues. CDR3 bases: TGCAGCGTTGAGGGGGAAGCGAACACTGAAGCTTTCTTT. This codes for CSVEGEANTEAFF.

CDR3 coding DNA: TGTGCCAGCAGCCCCCGGGATAGCGGGAGTGTGGGCTACGAGCAGTACTTC. Translating it yields CASSPRDSGSVGYEQYF. The rearrangement links TRBV4-2 to TRBJ2-7, with 9 bases matching TRBD2. Germline trimming cut 4 bases from V and 3 bases from J; bases unmatched to any gene: 13. In germline, CDR1 is LGHNA, CDR2 YNFKEQ. The CDR3 spans 17 residues.

The rearrangement joins TRBV5-4 to TRBJ2-2; D call uncertain. CDR1 is SGHNT, CDR2 YYREEE, per germline (reference sequence). The CDR3 is made up of 15 amino acids. V lost 0 bases and J 6 bases, leaving 12 bases between the germline ends. The CDR3 sequence is CASSLEALSAGELFF. CDR3 nucleotide sequence: TGTGCCAGCAGCTTGGAGGCCTTGTCGGCCGGGGAGCTGTTTTTT. The full variable domain, in which reference TRBV5-4 and TRBJ2-2 provide the parts outside the CDR3, is ETGVTQSPTHLIKTRGQQVTLRCSSQSGHNTVSWYQQALGQGPQFIFQYYREEENGRGNFPPRFSGLQFPNYSSELNVNALELDDSALYLCASSLEALSAGELFFGEGSRLTVL.

This clone turned up a few times. V gene TRBV11-1 combines with J gene TRBJ2-5; TRBD2 aligns across 11 bases. With 2 bases clipped from V and 7 bases from J, the junction kept 0 bases outside the gene matches. Germline V lookup: CDR1 SGHAT, CDR2 FQDESV (reference sequence). The CDR3 sequence is 13 residues long. CDR3 amino acids: CASSLLAGGTQYF. As DNA, the CDR3 is TGTGCCAGCAGCTTACTAGCGGGAGGGACCCAGTACTTC.

The V call is TRBV6-1, the J call TRBJ1-2, with a weak D call TRBD1 (5 bases). Germline V gene sequence: CDR1 MNHNS, CDR2 SASEGT. The CDR3 runs to 19 residues. Trimming removed 2 bases at V and 1 base at J, with 23 bases between. DNA of the CDR3: TGTGCCAGCAGTGAAAGTGGAACAGGCGGTTGGCTTCTTAACTATGGCTACACCTTC. Its protein is CASSESGTGGWLLNYGYTF.

A remark on this clone: Its ends do not fully match the called genes, so a read error is possible. The genes are TRBV30 and TRBJ1-4; the D gene is possibly TRBD1 (6 bases). The CDR3 has 12 amino acids. Germline CDR1 GTSNPN, CDR2 SVGIG (reference sequence). CDR3 sequence (DNA): TGTGCCTGGAGTGGTCCCTTCCCGGGACAAATTTTT. As protein: CAWSGPFPGQIF.

V is TRBV6-1 and J is TRBJ2-5; a possible D gene is TRBD1 (7 bases). The J call may be in error: the DNA end matches TRBJ2-7 better. The CDR3 is 16 residues long. CDR1 MNHNS and CDR2 SASEGT come from the germline V gene. Here the CDR3 reads CASSDYFTQGGYEQYF. CDR3 bases: TGTGCCAGCAGTGATTATTTCACCCAGGGGGGTTACGAGCAGTACTTC.

CDR3: CASSPLGQGGYEQYF. Written as DNA, the CDR3 is TGTGCCAGCTCACCCCTCGGACAGGGCGGCTACGAGCAGTACTTC. The chain couples TRBV18 to TRBJ2-7; 8 bases line up with TRBD1. CDR3 length equals 15 residues. V was clipped by 3 bases and J by 3 bases; unmatched bases: 7. CDR1 and CDR2 (germline): KGHSH, LQKENI.

This clone was seen once. The chain combines TRBV4-2 with TRBJ1-1; the D gene is possibly TRBD1 (5 bases). V shed 0 bases and J shed 0 bases, with 8 bases lying between them. CDR3 length: 15 residues. Germline V gene sequence: CDR1 LGHNA, CDR2 YNFKEQ. DNA of the CDR3: TGTGCCAGCAGCCAAGATCAGGGTCTGAACACTGAAGCTTTCTTT. This encodes CASSQDQGLNTEAFF.